This T cell receptor beta chain was retrieved from a study of blood T cell repertoires in COVID-19. About the research overall: T cells, B-cell-depleted T cells, or PBMCs supplied cDNA or gDNA.

The CDR3 sequence is 15 residues long. Per germline, CDR1 LGHNA and CDR2 YSLEER. V was trimmed by 4 bases and J by 0 bases, leaving 12 bases between them. How the authors handled the data: Nucleated cell number was recorded as an estimate derived from reference gene primer amplification. Clones were sequenced by immunoSEQ multiplex PCR, and TCRdb holds only the in-frame ones, with some missing. V and J calls and clone size are given by that table; D and trimming were obtained from the DNA. Of 25,000 to 35,000 clones listed, under 95% are singletons. V usage is TRBV4-3 and J usage is TRBJ1-1, with D tentatively TRBD1 (5 bases). This TCR derives from a man between 70 and 80 years old with active or convalescent COVID-19. Sequencing was done on a sample of peripheral blood. This CDR3 is CASSLNPTVNTEAFF. In nucleotides, the CDR3 is TGCGCCAGCAGCCTTAATCCGACAGTGAACACTGAAGCTTTCTTT.